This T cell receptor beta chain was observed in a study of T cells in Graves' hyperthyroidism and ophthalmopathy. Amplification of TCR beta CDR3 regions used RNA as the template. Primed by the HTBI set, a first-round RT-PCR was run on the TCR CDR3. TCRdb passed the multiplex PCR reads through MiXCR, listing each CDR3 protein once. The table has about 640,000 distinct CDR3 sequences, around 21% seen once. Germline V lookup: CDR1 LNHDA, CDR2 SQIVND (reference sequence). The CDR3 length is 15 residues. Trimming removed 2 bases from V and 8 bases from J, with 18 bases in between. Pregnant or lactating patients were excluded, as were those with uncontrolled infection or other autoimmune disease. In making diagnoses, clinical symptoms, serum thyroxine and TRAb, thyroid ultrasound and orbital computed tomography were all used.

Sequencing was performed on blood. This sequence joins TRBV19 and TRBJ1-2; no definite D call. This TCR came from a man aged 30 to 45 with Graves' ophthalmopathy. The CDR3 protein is CASSIPVTAVGGYTF. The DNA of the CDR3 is TGTGCCAGTAGTATACCCGTGACCGCCGTGGGCGGCTACACCTTC.